This T cell receptor (beta chain) emerged from a study of Graves' ophthalmopathy and Graves' hyperthyroidism. Researchers took RNA transcripts and amplified TCR beta CDR3 regions from them. Following a first-round RT-PCR that used HTBI primers, a second-round multiplex PCR was carried out. TCRdb re-called the multiplex PCR reads through MiXCR, storing one row per CDR3 protein. The sample lists hundreds of thousands of distinct CDR3 sequences; around a fifth were seen once. This clonotype was detected many times. Per the germline V gene, CDR1 is SGHVS and CDR2 is FQNEAQ. V was shortened by 5 bases and J by 3 bases, with 13 bases between the two germline ends. This CDR3 comprises 15 residues.

The material sequenced was peripheral blood. The chain joins TRBV7-8 to TRBJ2-2; weak D call: TRBD2 (5 bases). This clonotype was obtained from a woman aged 18-29 years with stable Graves' hyperthyroidism. This CDR3 is CASSRDASYTGELFF. CDR3 in DNA: TGTGCCAGCAGCCGGGATGCTAGCTACACCGGGGAGCTGTTTTTT. The full variable domain, its missing parts supplied by reference TRBV7-8 and TRBJ2-2, is GAGVSQSPRYKVAKRGQDVALRCDPISGHVSLFWYQQALGQGPEFLTYFQNEAQLDKSGLPSDRFFAERPEGSVSTLKIQRTQQEDSAVYLCASSRDASYTGELFFGEGSRLTVL.